This is a list of T cell receptor beta chains from one sample in a study of siplizumab effects on memory and regulatory T cells. The repertoire was sequenced with immunoSEQ multiplex PCR; TCRdb's copy has only in-frame clones and lacks some. The profile covers about 87,000 clones, with 87% appearing a single time and 1.5% taken by the ten largest. Sequenced material: Tregs sorted from blood. These receptors all come from a human donor in good health. Each CDR3 is given with its conserved first and last residue. The D gene is left open where the match is weak. Size is omitted from some rows. Given values are once, few, many or a class for expanded clones.

TRBJ2-5 | TRBV6-5 | NA | NA | CASSSQVGETQYF | TGTGCCAGCAGTTCGCAGGTTGGGGAGACCCAGTACTTC
TRBJ1-1 | TRBV7-2 | NA | few | CASSLLRRENTEAFF | TGTGCCAGCAGCTTATTACGTCGGGAGAACACTGAAGCTTTCTTT
TRBJ1-5 | TRBV27 | NA | NA | CASSFQVDQPQHF | TGTGCCAGCAGTTTTCAGGTCGATCAGCCCCAGCATTTT
TRBJ1-4 | TRBV2 | TRBD1 | NA | CASILDRDNEKLFF | TGTGCCAGCATTCTGGACAGGGATAATGAAAAACTGTTTTTT
TRBJ1-2 | TRBV7-9 | NA | NA | CASSLSRTAHYTF | TGTGCCAGCAGCTTATCCCGGACAGCCCACTACACCTTC
TRBJ1-2 | TRBV4-2 | TRBD1 | NA | CASSLDRVGYTF | TGTGCCAGCAGCCTCGACAGGGTCGGCTACACCTTC
TRBJ2-1 | TRBV11-2 | NA | NA | CASSRSYNEQFF | TGTGCCAGCAGCCGTTCCTACAATGAGCAGTTCTTC
TRBJ1-4 | TRBV6-5 | NA | NA | CASINREEVKLFF | TGTGCCAGCATTAACAGGGAAGAGGTAAAACTGTTTTTT
TRBJ1-1 | TRBV7-2 | NA | NA | CASSSHRDTEAFF | TGTGCCAGCAGCTCACACAGGGACACTGAAGCTTTCTTT
TRBJ1-6 | TRBV5-5 | NA | NA | CASSSQGPYNSPLHF | TGTGCCAGCAGCTCACAGGGCCCCTATAATTCACCCCTCCACTTT